Presented here are 20 T cell receptor beta chains from one specimen sequenced in a study of response to subunit inactivated influenza vaccine. TCRdb used MiXCR to reprocess the RT-PCR reads, holding one entry per CDR3 protein. The sample includes about 500,000 distinct CDR3 sequences, 13% of them seen just once. The starting material was PBMCs from blood, obtained 45 days after vaccination. These receptors all come from a man aged 50 or older who received an inactivated influenza vaccine.

This chain connects TRBV4-1 to TRBJ2-7; possible D gene TRBD1, 5 bases. V lost 3 bases to trimming and J lost 3 bases, with 6 bases between them. The CDR3 spans 12 residues. Germline V CDR1 and CDR2: MGHRA, YSYEKL. The CDR3 DNA sequence: TGCGCCAGCAGCCACACAGGCTACGAGCAGTACTTC. It yields the protein CASSHTGYEQYF.

J is TRBJ2-3 and V is TRBV4-3; D assignment may be TRBD1 or TRBD2 (6 bases each). Looked up from germline, CDR1 is LGHNA and CDR2 is YSLEER. The CDR3 has 17 residues. Deletions cut 0 bases from V and 4 bases from J, with 17 bases between. CDR3 protein: CASSQDYGGLGSDTQYF. Here the CDR3 DNA reads TGCGCCAGCAGCCAAGATTATGGGGGGCTAGGGTCAGATACGCAGTATTTT.

V usage is TRBV19 and J usage is TRBJ1-1, with D hard to call. The germline gives CDR1 LNHDA, CDR2 SQIVND (reference sequence). V dropped 7 bases and J dropped 4 bases, with 16 bases sitting between them. The CDR3 length is 14 residues. This CDR3 reads CASTSLSEGTEAFF. In nucleotides, the CDR3 is TGTGCCAGTACTTCATTGTCTGAGGGCACTGAAGCTTTCTTT.

This clonotype was counted at least ten times. V and J are TRBV4-3 and TRBJ1-4; D is undetermined. Germline V lookup: CDR1 LGHNA, CDR2 YSLEER. The CDR3 length is 13 residues. Deletions cut 0 bases from V and 7 bases from J, with 6 bases between. CDR3 nucleotides: TGCGCCAGCAGCCAAGATTCTGGTGAAAAACTGTTTTTT. Residues: CASSQDSGEKLFF.

The chain employs TRBV3-1 and TRBJ2-6; the D call may be TRBD1 or TRBD2 (5 bases each). CDR3 size: 17 residues. Germline assignment: CDR1 LGHDT and CDR2 YNNKEL (reference sequence). The V end was cut by 1 base, the J end by 1 base, with 11 bases between. CDR3 in DNA: TGTGCCAGCAGCCAAGGACAGTGGAGGTCTGGGGCCAACGTCCTGACTTTC. It encodes CASSQGQWRSGANVLTF. The full variable domain, completed using reference TRBV3-1 and TRBJ2-6, is DTAVSQTPKYLVTQMGNDKSIKCEQNLGHDTMYWYKQDSKKFLKIMFSYNNKELIINETVPNRFSPKSPDKAHLNLHINSLELGDSAVYFCASSQGQWRSGANVLTFGAGSRLTVL.

In this sample, this clonotype turned up a few times. The rearrangement links TRBV20-1 to TRBJ2-3; 9 nucleotides line up with TRBD2. The CDR3 covers 17 residues. V lost 2 bases, J lost 2 bases, and 11 bases stayed unmatched. Germline CDR1 and CDR2: DFQATT and SNEGSKA (reference sequence). CDR3 nucleotides: TGCAGTGCTAGAAACCCGCTTCTAGCGGGACCCACAGATACGCAGTATTTT. The encoded protein is CSARNPLLAGPTDTQYF.

This clonotype was counted ten times or more. This rearrangement joins TRBV7-2 to TRBJ2-7; D ambiguous. Germline CDR1 reads SGHTA; CDR2 reads FQGNSA. The germline V and J ends were trimmed by 2 bases and 0 bases, with 8 bases remaining between them. CDR3 size: 14 residues. The CDR3 protein is CASSLNANSYEQYF. The DNA of the CDR3 is TGTGCCAGCAGCTTAAACGCCAACTCCTACGAGCAGTACTTC.

This clonotype was seen repeatedly, ten times or more. The chain employs TRBV20-1 and TRBJ1-5; D unclear. The germline CDR1 and CDR2 sequences are DFQATT and SNEGSKA (reference sequence). V shed 6 bases and J shed 5 bases, with 17 bases lying between them. The CDR3 loop spans 14 amino acids. CDR3 DNA sequence: TGCAGTGCCCCCGACCCCTCGAGGGATCAGCCCCAGCATTTT. Translation gives CSAPDPSRDQPQHF.

The chain combines TRBV9 with TRBJ1-2; 7 nucleotides match TRBD1. Germline lookup yields CDR1 SGDLS and CDR2 YYNGEE. CDR3 size: 19 residues. V trimming: 0 bases; J trimming: 2 bases; junction bases outside the gene matches: 16. CDR3 loop: CASSVAKRGRTGGNYGYTF. As DNA, the CDR3 is TGTGCCAGCAGCGTAGCTAAAAGGGGGCGGACAGGCGGAAACTATGGCTACACCTTC.

This clonotype came up a few times. The V call is TRBV15, the J call TRBJ2-2; D is ambiguous. The CDR3 contains 15 residues. Trimming took off 1 base at V and 2 bases at J, with 8 bases between the two ends. CDR1 and CDR2 from the germline V gene are LNHNV and YYDKDF (reference sequence). In DNA form, the CDR3 reads TGTGCCACCAGCAGAGTTGGGGTTAACACCGGGGAGCTGTTTTTT. It codes for CATSRVGVNTGELFF.

This clonotype was counted only a few times. The chain employs TRBV7-2 and TRBJ2-1; unclear D gene. V was pared by 1 base and J by 2 bases, with 9 bases between. CDR1 and CDR2 from the germline V gene are SGHTA and FQGNSA. The CDR3 consists of 15 residues. Here the CDR3 DNA reads TGTGCCAGCAGCTTAGATGTCGGAGCCTACAATGAGCAGTTCTTC. This codes for CASSLDVGAYNEQFF.

In its sample, this clonotype was seen many times. The V and J genes are TRBV25-1 and TRBJ2-1; 16 positions agree with TRBD2. This CDR3 spans 18 amino acids. Germline trimming cut 4 bases from V and 5 bases from J; bases unmatched to any gene: 8. The V gene's germline CDR1 is MGHDK and CDR2 SYGVNS. CDR3 region: CASSGGLAGGPNNNEQFF. The CDR3 region has the DNA TGTGCCAGCAGTGGGGGACTAGCGGGAGGGCCCAACAACAATGAGCAGTTCTTC.

This clonotype showed up just a few times. The chain links TRBV29-1 to TRBJ2-5; 7 nucleotides align to TRBD1. There are 13 residues in the CDR3. J lost 0 bases, V lost 6 bases, and 4 bases had no gene match. Germline CDR1 and CDR2: SQVTM and ANQGSEA. CDR3 residues: CSVTGRYQETQYF. CDR3 bases: TGCAGCGTGACAGGGCGGTACCAAGAGACCCAGTACTTC.

This clonotype was observed a handful of times. The chain carries TRBV27 and TRBJ2-7, with 10 bases lining up with TRBD2. From germline, CDR1 is MNHEY and CDR2 SMNVEV (reference sequence). There are 16 residues in the CDR3. V gave up 3 bases and J gave up 4 bases; unmatched junction bases: 9. The CDR3 DNA follows: TGTGCCAGCAGTTTCTTCCTCCCTAGCGGGGGATACGAGCAGTACTTC. It translates to CASSFFLPSGGYEQYF.

This chain joins TRBV12-3 or TRBV12-4 and TRBJ2-7, with 12 bases fitting TRBD1. Trimming took 6 bases from V and 2 from J; bases not matched to a gene: 5. The CDR3 is 15 amino acids. CDR3 protein: CASSNRDRGPYEQYF. Written as DNA, the CDR3 is TGTGCCAGCAGCAACCGGGACAGGGGGCCCTACGAGCAGTACTTC.

This chain uses TRBV7-2 with TRBJ1-6; D gene uncertain. The CDR3 has 12 amino acids. V was pared by 0 bases and J by 10 bases, with 4 bases between. Per germline, CDR1 SGHTA and CDR2 FQGNSA. The CDR3 loop is CASSLAVSPLHF. CDR3 bases: TGTGCCAGCAGCTTAGCTGTATCACCCCTCCACTTT. The complete variable domain, with remaining parts taken from reference TRBV7-2 and TRBJ1-6, reads GAGVSQSPSNKVTEKGKDVELRCDPISGHTALYWYRQSLGQGLEFLIYFQGNSAPDKSGLPSDRFSAERTGGSVSTLTIQRTQQEDSAVYLCASSLAVSPLHFGNGTRLTVT.

The V gene is TRBV6-2 or TRBV6-3, the J gene TRBJ2-7; 9 nucleotides match TRBD1. Losses at the gene ends were 1 base for V and 3 bases for J; bases not matched to a gene: 4. Germline V gives CDR1 MNHEY, CDR2 SVGEGT. This CDR3 is 15 amino acids long. In DNA, the CDR3 is TGTGCCAGCAGTTACTTGCCGGGACAGGGCTACGAGCAGTACTTC. This gives the protein CASSYLPGQGYEQYF.

There are many counts of this clonotype. The gene calls are TRBV24-1 and TRBJ2-2; TRBD1 is a possible D gene (5 bases). CDR1 and CDR2 from the germline V gene are KGHDR and SFDVKD. CDR3 length: 14 residues. V was shortened by 3 bases and J by 5 bases, with 9 bases between the two germline ends. CDR3 region: CATSDTRQTGELFF. In nucleotides, the CDR3 is TGTGCCACCAGTGATACAAGACAGACCGGGGAGCTGTTTTTT.

The table lists this clonotype with a few counts. The V call is TRBV14, the J call TRBJ2-5; 7 bases align to TRBD1. Germline-derived CDR1 and CDR2 are SGHDN and FVKESK. CDR3 size: 16 residues. Trimming took 3 bases from V and 0 from J; bases not matched to a gene: 7. In nucleotides, the CDR3 is TGTGCCAGCAGCCATGAGAGGGGGACAGACCAAGAGACCCAGTACTTC. It is translated as CASSHERGTDQETQYF.

The chain carries TRBV20-1 and TRBJ1-2, with D tentatively TRBD1 (5 bases). Per germline, CDR1 DFQATT and CDR2 SNEGSKA (reference sequence). The CDR3 has 11 amino acids. The germline V and J ends were trimmed by 2 bases and 6 bases, with 7 bases remaining between them. CDR3 loop: CSARKGDGYTF. CDR3 in DNA: TGCAGTGCTAGAAAAGGGGATGGCTACACCTTC.